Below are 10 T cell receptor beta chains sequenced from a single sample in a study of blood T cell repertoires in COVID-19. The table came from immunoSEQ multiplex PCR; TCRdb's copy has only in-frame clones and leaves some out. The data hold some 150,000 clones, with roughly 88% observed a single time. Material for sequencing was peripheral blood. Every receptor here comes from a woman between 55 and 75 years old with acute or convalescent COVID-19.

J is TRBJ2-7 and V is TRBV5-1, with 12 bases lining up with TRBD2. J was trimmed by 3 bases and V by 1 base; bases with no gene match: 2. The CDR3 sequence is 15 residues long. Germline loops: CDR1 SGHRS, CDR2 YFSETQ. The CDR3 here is CASSLQLAGGYEQYF. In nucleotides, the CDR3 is TGCGCCAGCAGCTTGCAACTAGCGGGGGGCTACGAGCAGTACTTC.

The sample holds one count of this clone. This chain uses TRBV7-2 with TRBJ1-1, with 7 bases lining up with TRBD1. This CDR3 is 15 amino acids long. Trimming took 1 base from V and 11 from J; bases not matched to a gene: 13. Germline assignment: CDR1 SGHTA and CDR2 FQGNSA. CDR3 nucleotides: TGTGCCAGCAGCTTAGTCGGGGACAGCGTTAGTTGGGCTTTCTTT. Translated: CASSLVGDSVSWAFF.

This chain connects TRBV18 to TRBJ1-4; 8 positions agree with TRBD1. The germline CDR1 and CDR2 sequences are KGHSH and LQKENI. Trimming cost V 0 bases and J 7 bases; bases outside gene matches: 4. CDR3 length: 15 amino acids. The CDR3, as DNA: TGTGCCAGCTCACCACCGACAGGGGTAGCTGAAAAACTGTTTTTT. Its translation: CASSPPTGVAEKLFF. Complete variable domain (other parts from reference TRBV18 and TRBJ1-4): NAGVMQNPRHLVRRRGQEARLRCSPMKGHSHVYWYRQLPEEGLKFMVYLQKENIIDESGMPKERFSAEFPKEGPSILRIQQVVRGDSAAYFCASSPPTGVAEKLFFGSGTQLSVL.

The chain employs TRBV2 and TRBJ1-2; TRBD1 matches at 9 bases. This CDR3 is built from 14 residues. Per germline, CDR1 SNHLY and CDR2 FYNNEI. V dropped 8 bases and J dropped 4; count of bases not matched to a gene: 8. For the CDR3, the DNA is TGTGCCAGCGGAGTTGGGACAGGGTTCTATGGCTACACCTTC. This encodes CASGVGTGFYGYTF.

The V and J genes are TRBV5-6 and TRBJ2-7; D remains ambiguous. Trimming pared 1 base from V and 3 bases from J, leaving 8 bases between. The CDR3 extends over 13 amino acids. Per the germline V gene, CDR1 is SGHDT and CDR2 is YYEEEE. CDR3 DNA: TGTGCCAGCAGCTTGAACTTGAACTACGAGCAGTACTTC. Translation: CASSLNLNYEQYF.

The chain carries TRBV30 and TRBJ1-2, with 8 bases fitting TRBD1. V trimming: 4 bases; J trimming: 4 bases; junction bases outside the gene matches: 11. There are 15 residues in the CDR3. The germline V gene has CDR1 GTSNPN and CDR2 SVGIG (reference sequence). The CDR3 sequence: CAWILGTGGGYGYTF. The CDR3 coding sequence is TGTGCCTGGATCTTAGGGACAGGAGGAGGCTATGGCTACACCTTC.

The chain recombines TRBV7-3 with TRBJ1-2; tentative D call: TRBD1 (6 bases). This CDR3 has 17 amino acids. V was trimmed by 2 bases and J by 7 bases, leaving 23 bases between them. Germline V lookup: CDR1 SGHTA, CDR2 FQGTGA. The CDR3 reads CASSLGNRAASWGGYTF. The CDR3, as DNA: TGTGCCAGCAGCTTAGGCAACAGGGCAGCTTCTTGGGGTGGCTACACCTTC.

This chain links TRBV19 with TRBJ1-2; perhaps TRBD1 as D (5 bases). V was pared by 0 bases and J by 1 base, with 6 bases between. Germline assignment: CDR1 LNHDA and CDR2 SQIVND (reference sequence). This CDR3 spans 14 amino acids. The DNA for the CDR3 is TGTGCCAGTAGTATAGAGGGACTTAACTATGGCTACACCTTC. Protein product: CASSIEGLNYGYTF.

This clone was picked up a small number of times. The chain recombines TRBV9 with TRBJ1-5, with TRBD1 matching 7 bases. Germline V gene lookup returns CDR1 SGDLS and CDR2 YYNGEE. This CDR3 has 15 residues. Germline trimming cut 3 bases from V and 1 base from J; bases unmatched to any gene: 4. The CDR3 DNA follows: TGTGCCAGCAGCGAATCGGGACAGAGCAATCAGCCCCAGCATTTT. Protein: CASSESGQSNQPQHF.

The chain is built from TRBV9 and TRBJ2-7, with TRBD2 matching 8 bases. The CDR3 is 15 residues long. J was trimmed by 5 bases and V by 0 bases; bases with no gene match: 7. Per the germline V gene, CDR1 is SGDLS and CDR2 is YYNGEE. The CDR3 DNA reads TGTGCCAGCAGCGTAGGCCCGGGGGGGCGGGACGAGCAGTACTTC. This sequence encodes CASSVGPGGRDEQYF.